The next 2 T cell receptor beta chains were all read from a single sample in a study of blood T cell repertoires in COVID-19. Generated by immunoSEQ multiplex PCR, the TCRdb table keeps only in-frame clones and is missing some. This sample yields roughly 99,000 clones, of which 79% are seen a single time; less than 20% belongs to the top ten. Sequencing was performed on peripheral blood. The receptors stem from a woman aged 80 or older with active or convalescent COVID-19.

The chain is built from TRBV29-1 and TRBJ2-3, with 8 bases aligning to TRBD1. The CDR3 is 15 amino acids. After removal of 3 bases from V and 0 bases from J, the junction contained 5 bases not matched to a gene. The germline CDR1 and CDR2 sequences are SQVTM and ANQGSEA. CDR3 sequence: CSVDLQGDSTDTQYF. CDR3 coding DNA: TGCAGCGTTGACCTACAGGGGGATAGCACAGATACGCAGTATTTT.

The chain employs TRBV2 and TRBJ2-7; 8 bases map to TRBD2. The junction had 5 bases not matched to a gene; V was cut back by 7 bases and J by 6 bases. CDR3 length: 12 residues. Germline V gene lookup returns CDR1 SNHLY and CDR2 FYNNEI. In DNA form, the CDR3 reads TGTGCCAGCAACCTAGCGGGTTTCGAGCAGTACTTC. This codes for CASNLAGFEQYF.